The 21 T cell receptor beta chains given below trace back to one sample, sequenced in a study of OX40 agonist ivuxolimab in advanced cancers. The assay was immunoSEQ multiplex PCR, and TCRdb's table has in-frame clones only and misses some. Of about 50,000 clones listed, nearly 80% are singletons. Sequencing was performed on CD4+ or CD8+ T cells sorted from blood, taken in a trial of the OX40 agonist ivuxolimab. The receptors come from an adult with an advanced solid tumor such as melanoma, head and neck, liver or kidney cancer.

The genes are TRBV21-1 and TRBJ1-2; TRBD1, the table's D call, lacks a check against the DNA. TRBV21-1 is flagged as a pseudogene. The CDR3 runs 12 residues. The CDR3 nucleotides are TGTGCCAGTCTTAAAAGGGGGCCTTACGGGGCCTTC. Its translation: CASLKRGPYGAF.

The genes are TRBV19 and TRBJ1-2; D gene uncertain. Per the germline V gene, CDR1 is LNHDA and CDR2 is SQIVND (reference sequence). Trimming pared 5 bases from V and 8 bases from J, leaving 15 bases between. The CDR3 is made up of 13 amino acids. CDR3 residues: CASSPLEVWGYTF. In DNA, the CDR3 is TGTGCCAGTAGTCCCCTTGAGGTCTGGGGCTACACCTTC.

J is TRBJ2-7 and V is TRBV28, with 9 nucleotides matching TRBD1. Germline CDR1 is MDHEN and CDR2 is SYDVKM. The ends lost 5 bases at V and 2 bases at J; junction bases unmatched: 4. The CDR3 totals 14 residues. In DNA form, the CDR3 reads TGTGCCAGCAGTACACGACAGGGGGCCTACGAGCAGTACTTC. Translated, it gives CASSTRQGAYEQYF.

The chain is built from TRBV6-5 and TRBJ1-6; D not resolved. Per germline, CDR1 MNHEY and CDR2 SVGAGI. The CDR3 covers 16 residues. With 2 bases removed from V and 0 bases from J, the gap between germline ends came to 8 bases. DNA of the CDR3: TGTGCCAGCAGTTACGGCCGGAGCTCCTATAATTCACCCCTCCACTTT. It encodes CASSYGRSSYNSPLHF.

This clone was detected only once. V is TRBV6-1 and J is TRBJ1-3; weak D call: TRBD1 (6 bases). The V and J ends lost 2 bases and 7 bases respectively, with 9 bases between them. Germline CDR1 and CDR2: MNHNS and SASEGT. CDR3 length equals 13 residues. CDR3 residues: CASSEYRDNTIYF. The CDR3 region has the DNA TGTGCCAGCAGTGAATACAGGGACAACACCATATATTTT.

The V gene is TRBV29-1, the J gene TRBJ1-1, with 7 bases fitting TRBD1. This CDR3 region has 10 residues. Per the germline V gene, CDR1 is SQVTM and CDR2 is ANQGSEA. Unmatched junction bases numbered 6, after V lost 6 bases and J lost 11 bases. The CDR3 region has the DNA TGCAGCGTATACAGGGGAAAGGCTTTCTTT. Amino acid sequence: CSVYRGKAFF.

V gene TRBV27 combines with J gene TRBJ1-6, with D possibly TRBD1 on 5 matching bases. The CDR3 spans 17 residues. The V end was cut by 4 bases, the J end by 10 bases, with 23 bases between. CDR1 MNHEY and CDR2 SMNVEV come from the germline V gene (reference sequence). CDR3 DNA sequence: TGTGCCAGCAGTTCCCCCCGGAGACTTATACGGGGGTCACCCCTCCACTTT. This gives the protein CASSSPRRLIRGSPLHF.

The J gene is TRBJ2-2, the V gene TRBV7-6; D is unclear. Between the trimmed V and J ends, which lost 7 bases and 7 bases, there was a span of 7 bases. Looked up from germline, CDR1 is SGHVS and CDR2 is FNYEAQ. This CDR3 has 11 residues. The CDR3 nucleotides are TGTGCCAGCAAAGATAACGGGGAGCTGTTTTTT. Translating it yields CASKDNGELFF.

The CDR3 sequence is CASSGASGNTDTQYF. CDR3 coding DNA: TGCGCCAGCAGTGGGGCTAGCGGAAACACAGATACGCAGTATTTT. The genes are TRBV5-1 and TRBJ2-3; 7 nucleotides agree with TRBD2. CDR1 is SGHRS and CDR2 is YFSETQ in the germline V gene. V trimming: 5 bases; J trimming: 2 bases; junction bases outside the gene matches: 8. This CDR3 has 15 amino acids. The variable domain in full, with the rest retrieved from reference TRBV5-1 and TRBJ2-3, is KAGVTQTPRYLIKTRGQQVTLSCSPISGHRSVSWYQQTPGQGLQFLFEYFSETQRNKGNFPGRFSGRQFSNSRSEMNVSTLELGDSALYLCASSGASGNTDTQYFGPGTRLTVL.

This clone was detected once. The V call is TRBV7-2, the J call TRBJ1-1, with D possibly TRBD1 on 6 matching bases. CDR3 length equals 17 residues. CDR1 and CDR2 (germline): SGHTA, FQGNSA. The V gene lost 5 bases and the J gene lost 0 bases, with 19 bases spanning the gap. In DNA form, the CDR3 reads TGTGCCAGCAGCCGACAGGCCTCCCCCACGATGAACACTGAAGCTTTCTTT. Residues: CASSRQASPTMNTEAFF.

This chain links TRBV21-1 with TRBJ2-1. TRBV21-1 is flagged as a pseudogene. The CDR3 totals 11 residues. The CDR3 region has the DNA TGTGCCAGCAGCCACGGGCATGAGCAGTTCTTC. This codes for CASSHGHEQFF.

This clone came up a few times. This chain connects TRBV6-5 to TRBJ1-2; D is unclear. The V end was cut by 0 bases, the J end by 7 bases, with 15 bases between. CDR3 length: 15 residues. Germline CDR1 is MNHEY and CDR2 is SVGAGI. The CDR3 DNA reads TGTGCCAGCAGTTACTCGCCCCACGAGGCTGCTGGCTACACCTTC. As protein: CASSYSPHEAAGYTF.

This clone was seen only once. The chain is built from TRBV5-1 and TRBJ2-5, with TRBD2 matching over 8 bases. From germline, CDR1 is SGHRS and CDR2 YFSETQ. The length of the CDR3 is 14 residues. V was pared by 3 bases and J by 5 bases, with 6 bases of the junction left unmatched. The CDR3 DNA reads TGCGCCAGCAGCTCCGGGGGGGCGAGGGAGACCCAGTACTTC. Translated, it gives CASSSGGARETQYF.

This chain uses TRBV19 with TRBJ1-2; D not certain. V was shortened by 1 base and J by 0 bases, with 9 bases between the two germline ends. CDR1 and CDR2 (germline): LNHDA, SQIVND (reference sequence). The CDR3 spans 15 residues. Here the CDR3 reads CASSIGNRANYGYTF. CDR3 sequence (DNA): TGTGCCAGTAGTATAGGCAACAGAGCTAACTATGGCTACACCTTC.

The rearrangement links TRBV18 to TRBJ2-7; 9 nucleotides match TRBD1. This CDR3 is built from 13 residues. After removal of 4 bases from V and 4 bases from J, the junction contained 2 bases not matched to a gene. Germline V gene lookup returns CDR1 KGHSH and CDR2 LQKENI. Here the CDR3 DNA reads TGTGCCAGCTCACGGGACAGGGTTTACGAGCAGTACTTC. Its protein is CASSRDRVYEQYF.

V is TRBV5-1 and J is TRBJ1-1; 9 bases map to TRBD1. CDR1 is SGHRS, CDR2 YFSETQ, per germline. The CDR3 covers 15 residues. V lost 6 bases and J lost 3; bases outside the gene matches: 9. The CDR3 region has the DNA TGCGCCAGCACCCGGGACAGGGTAGGGTACACTGAAGCTTTCTTT. Translated, it gives CASTRDRVGYTEAFF.

On this clone itself: This sample also contains other DNA sequences that code for the same CDR3. The CDR3 sequence: CASSLVGIGDEQFF. CDR3 bases: TGTGCCAGCAGTTTAGTAGGTATTGGCGATGAGCAGTTCTTC. The V gene is TRBV28, the J gene TRBJ2-1; D remains ambiguous. From germline, CDR1 is MDHEN and CDR2 SYDVKM. V dropped 2 bases and J dropped 8 bases, with 13 bases sitting between them. The CDR3 length is 14 residues.

This clone was seen a few times. The chain joins TRBV5-1 to TRBJ2-1; 9 nucleotides agree with TRBD2. The CDR3 has 15 amino acids. The germline V gene encodes CDR1 SGHRS and CDR2 YFSETQ. Losses at the gene ends were 0 bases for V and 4 bases for J; bases not matched to a gene: 2. This CDR3 is CASSLVAGVYNEQFF. Written as DNA, the CDR3 is TGCGCCAGCAGCTTGGTAGCGGGAGTATACAATGAGCAGTTCTTC.

This clone was observed a handful of times. The chain carries TRBV19 and TRBJ2-1; 11 positions agree with TRBD1. Losses at the gene ends were 7 bases for V and 3 bases for J; bases not matched to a gene: 11. Germline V CDR1 and CDR2: LNHDA, SQIVND (reference sequence). The CDR3 length is 17 residues. CDR3 amino acids: CASTSGWGTGGYNEQFF. CDR3 DNA sequence: TGTGCCAGTACTTCCGGGTGGGGGACAGGGGGCTACAATGAGCAGTTCTTC.

The CDR3 protein is CAIRDPGQPNTEAFF. The CDR3 coding sequence is TGTGCCATCAGGGACCCGGGACAACCGAACACTGAAGCTTTCTTT. This chain connects TRBV10-3 to TRBJ1-1; D is possibly TRBD1 (6 bases). The CDR3 runs to 15 residues. The germline V gene has CDR1 ENHRY and CDR2 SYGVKD. Trimming took off 6 bases at V and 1 base at J, with 15 bases between the two ends.

The chain recombines TRBV10-2 with TRBJ2-7; TRBD2 matches at 7 bases. Germline V gene data show CDR1 as WSHSY and CDR2 as SAAADI. V trimming: 7 bases; J trimming: 4 bases; junction bases outside the gene matches: 10. This CDR3 contains 14 residues. In nucleotides, the CDR3 is TGCGCCAGCACTTTAGTAGGACTAGGTTACGAGCAGTACTTC. Protein: CASTLVGLGYEQYF.